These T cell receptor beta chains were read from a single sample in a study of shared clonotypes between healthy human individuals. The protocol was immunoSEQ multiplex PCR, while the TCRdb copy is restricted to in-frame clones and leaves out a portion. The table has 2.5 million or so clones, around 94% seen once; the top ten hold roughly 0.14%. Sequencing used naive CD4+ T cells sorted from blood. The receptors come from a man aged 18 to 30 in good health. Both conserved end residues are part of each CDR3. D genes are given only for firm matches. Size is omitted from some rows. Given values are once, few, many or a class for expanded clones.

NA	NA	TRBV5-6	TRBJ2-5	TGTGCCAGCAGCTCCTGGCCCCCCCGAGGAGAGACCCAGTACTTC	CASSSWPPRGETQYF
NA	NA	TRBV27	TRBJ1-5	TGTGCCAGCAAGGGGAGTAGCAATCAGCCCCAGCATTTT	CASKGSSNQPQHF
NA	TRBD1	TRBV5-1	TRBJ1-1	TGCGCCAGCAGCTTGGATGGACAGGCCATGAACACTGAAGCTTTCTTT	CASSLDGQAMNTEAFF
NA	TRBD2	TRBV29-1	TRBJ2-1	TGCAGCATGACTAGCGGGAGTGTGGATGAGCAGTTCTTC	CSMTSGSVDEQFF
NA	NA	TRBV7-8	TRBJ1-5	TGTGCCAGCAGCAGTGATGGGGTCCGCAATCAGCCCCAGCATTTT	CASSSDGVRNQPQHF
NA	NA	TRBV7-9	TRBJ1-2	TGTGCCAGCAGCTTGACAGGAGCATTGGGCGGCTACACCTTC	CASSLTGALGGYTF
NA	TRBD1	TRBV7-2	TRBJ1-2	TGTGCCAGCAGCTTAGCCCAAGGGACAGGGAACTATGGCTACACCTTC	CASSLAQGTGNYGYTF
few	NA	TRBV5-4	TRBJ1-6	TGTGCCAGCAGCCTACAGGGTTTTAATTCACCCCTCCACTTT	CASSLQGFNSPLHF
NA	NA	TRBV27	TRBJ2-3	TGTGCCAGCAGTCCATCCGGGATGGCAGATACGCAGTATTTT	CASSPSGMADTQYF
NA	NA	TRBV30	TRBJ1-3	TGTGCCTGGAGTGCGACTGGAAACACCATATATTTT	CAWSATGNTIYF
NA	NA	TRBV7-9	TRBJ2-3	TGTGCCAGCAGCCAACAACCAAGCACAGATACGCAGTATTTT	CASSQQPSTDTQYF
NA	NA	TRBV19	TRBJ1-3	TGTGCCAGTAAGGGATTTGGAAACACCATATATTTT	CASKGFGNTIYF
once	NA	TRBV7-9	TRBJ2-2	TGTGCCAGCAGCTTGCATGACACCGGGGAGCTGTTTTTT	CASSLHDTGELFF
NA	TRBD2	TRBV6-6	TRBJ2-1	TGTGCCAGCCTTCGGAGCGGGGTGGGCAATGAGCAGTTCTTC	CASLRSGVGNEQFF
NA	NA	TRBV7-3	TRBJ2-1	TGTGCCAGCAGCTTATATGTGGGAAGTGATGAGCAGTTCTTC	CASSLYVGSDEQFF
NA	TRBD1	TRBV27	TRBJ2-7	TGTGCCAGCAGTTTATGGGGACAGACCTACGAGCAGTACTTC	CASSLWGQTYEQYF
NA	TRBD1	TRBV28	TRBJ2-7	TGTGCCACTTCGAGGATGGGCGGACAGGGGGCCTACGAGCAGTACTTC	CATSRMGGQGAYEQYF
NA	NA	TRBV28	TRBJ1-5	TGTGCCAGCGTTAGGGCCCCTCAGCCCCAGCATTTT	CASVRAPQPQHF
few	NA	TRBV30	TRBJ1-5	TGTGCCTGGAGTTTGGGCAGGGATCAGCCCCAGCATTTT	CAWSLGRDQPQHF
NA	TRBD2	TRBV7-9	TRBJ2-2	TGTGCCAGCAGCTTAGGAGGGAGGGCCAGATTTAGGGATTCCGGGGAGCTGTTTTTT	CASSLGGRARFRDSGELFF
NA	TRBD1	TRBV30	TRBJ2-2	TGTGCCTGGGGTCGGGACAGATCCTCCGGGGAGCTGTTTTTT	CAWGRDRSSGELFF
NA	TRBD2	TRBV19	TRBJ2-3	TGTGCCAGTAGTATAGATCTGGCTAGCGGGGCAGATACGCAGTATTTT	CASSIDLASGADTQYF
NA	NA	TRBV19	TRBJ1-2	TGTGCCAGTAAAGGCGGAGCTAACTATGGCTACACCTTC	CASKGGANYGYTF
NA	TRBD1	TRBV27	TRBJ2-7	TGTGCCAGCAGTTCGACAGGGAAATTGTCCTACGAGCAGTACTTC	CASSSTGKLSYEQYF
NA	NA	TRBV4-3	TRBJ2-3	TGCGCCAGCAGCCAAGATCTAAACACAGATACGCAGTATTTT	CASSQDLNTDTQYF
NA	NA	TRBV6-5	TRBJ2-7	TGTGCCAGCAGAACCAGGACGGATGCTCGCTACGAGCAGTACTTC	CASRTRTDARYEQYF
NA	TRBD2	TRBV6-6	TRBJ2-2	TGTGCCACCAAAGCGGGAGTCGGCACCGGGGAGCTGTTTTTT	CATKAGVGTGELFF
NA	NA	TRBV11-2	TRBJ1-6	TGTGCCAGCAGCTTCCCGGGAGCCAATTCACCCCTCCACTTT	CASSFPGANSPLHF
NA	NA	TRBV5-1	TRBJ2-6	TGCGCCAGCAGCTTGAATGGTGCTGGGGCCAACGTCCTGACTTTC	CASSLNGAGANVLTF
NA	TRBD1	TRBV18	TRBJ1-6	TGTGCCAGCTCACCGCGGACAGGGTGGAATTCACCCCTCCACTTT	CASSPRTGWNSPLHF
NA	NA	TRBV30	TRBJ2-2	TGTGCCTGGAGAAAAACGGGTGGAACCGGGGAGCTGTTTTTT	CAWRKTGGTGELFF
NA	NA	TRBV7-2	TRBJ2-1	TGTGCCAGCAGCTTAGTAGGTCTCAATGAGCAGTTCTTC	CASSLVGLNEQFF
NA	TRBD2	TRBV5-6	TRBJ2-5	TGTGCCAGCAGCTTGTATTATCCGAGCGGGAGGATCCTTCAAGAGACCCAGTACTTC	CASSLYYPSGRILQETQYF
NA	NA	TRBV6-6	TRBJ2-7	TGTGCCAGCAGTTACTCGCCACAGGGCTCCTACGAGCAGTACTTC	CASSYSPQGSYEQYF
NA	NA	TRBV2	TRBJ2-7	TGTGCCAGCAGTGCCGACAACCCGGGCTACGAGCAGTACTTC	CASSADNPGYEQYF
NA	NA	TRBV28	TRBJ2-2	TGTGCCAGCAGTTTCCTACCTAAGGGGACCGGGGAGCTGTTTTTT	CASSFLPKGTGELFF
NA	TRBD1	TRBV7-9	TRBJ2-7	TGTGCCAGCAGCTCAAAAGGGACAGGGGGCTACGAGCAGTACTTC	CASSSKGTGGYEQYF
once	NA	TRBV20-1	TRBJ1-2	TGCAGTGCTGGCCGGGAAAACCCTTACACCTTC	CSAGRENPYTF
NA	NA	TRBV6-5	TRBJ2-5	TGTGCCAGCAGTTCCCGAGGGAGTTCGCAAGAGACCCAGTACTTC	CASSSRGSSQETQYF
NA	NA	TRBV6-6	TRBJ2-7	TGTGCCAGCAGTTACCGCGGTCCGGACGGTGCCTACGAGCAGTACTTC	CASSYRGPDGAYEQYF
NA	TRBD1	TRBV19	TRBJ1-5	TGTGCCAGTAGACCACAGGGGGCGAAGGTCAATCAGCCCCAGCATTTT	CASRPQGAKVNQPQHF
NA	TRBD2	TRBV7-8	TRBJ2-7	TGTGCCAGCAGCTTAAAGGCGGGAGCGGGCGGCGAGCAGTACTTC	CASSLKAGAGGEQYF
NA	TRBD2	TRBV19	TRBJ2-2	TGTGCCAGTAGTAGAGAGAAGCGGGAGGGCCGACCCAGATACACCGGGGAGCTGTTTTTT	CASSREKREGRPRYTGELFF
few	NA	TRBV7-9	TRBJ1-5	TGTGCCAGCAGCGTCGAGAGGCAGCCCCAGCATTTT	CASSVERQPQHF
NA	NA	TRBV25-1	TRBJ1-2	TGTGCCAGCAGGAATCCGGGGAGCAACTATGGCTACACCTTC	CASRNPGSNYGYTF
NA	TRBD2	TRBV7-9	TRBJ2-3	TGTGCCAGCAGCGCCGGAGTCGGGGGGGCAACAGATACGCAGTATTTT	CASSAGVGGATDTQYF
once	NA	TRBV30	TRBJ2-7	TGTGCCTGGAGTGTAACCAGGGTCGAGCAGTACTTC	CAWSVTRVEQYF
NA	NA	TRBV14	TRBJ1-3	TGTGCCAGCAGCCAAGTGGTGACAACGTCTGGAAACACCATATATTTT	CASSQVVTTSGNTIYF